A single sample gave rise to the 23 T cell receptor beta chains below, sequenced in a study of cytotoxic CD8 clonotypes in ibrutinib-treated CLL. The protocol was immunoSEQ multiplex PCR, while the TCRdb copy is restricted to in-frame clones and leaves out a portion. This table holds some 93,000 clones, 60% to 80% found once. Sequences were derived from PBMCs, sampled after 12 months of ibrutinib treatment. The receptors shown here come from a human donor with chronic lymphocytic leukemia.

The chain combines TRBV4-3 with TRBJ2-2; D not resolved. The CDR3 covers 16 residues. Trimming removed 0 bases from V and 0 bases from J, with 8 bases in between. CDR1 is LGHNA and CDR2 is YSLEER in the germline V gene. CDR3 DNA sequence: TGCGCCAGCAGCCAAGAAGGCTTCGCGAACACCGGGGAGCTGTTTTTT. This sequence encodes CASSQEGFANTGELFF.

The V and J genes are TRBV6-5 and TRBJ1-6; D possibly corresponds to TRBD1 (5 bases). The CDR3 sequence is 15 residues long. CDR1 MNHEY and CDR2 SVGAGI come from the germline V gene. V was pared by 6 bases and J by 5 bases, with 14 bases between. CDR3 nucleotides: TGTGCCAGCAGGGGAGGGGATTTAGATAATTCACCCCTCCACTTT. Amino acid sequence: CASRGGDLDNSPLHF.

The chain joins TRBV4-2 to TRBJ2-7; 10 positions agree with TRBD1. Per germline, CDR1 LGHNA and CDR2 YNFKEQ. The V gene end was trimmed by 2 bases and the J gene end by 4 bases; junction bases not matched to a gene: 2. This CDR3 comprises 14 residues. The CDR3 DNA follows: TGTGCCAGCAGCCAAAGGGACAGGGGATACGAGCAGTACTTC. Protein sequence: CASSQRDRGYEQYF.

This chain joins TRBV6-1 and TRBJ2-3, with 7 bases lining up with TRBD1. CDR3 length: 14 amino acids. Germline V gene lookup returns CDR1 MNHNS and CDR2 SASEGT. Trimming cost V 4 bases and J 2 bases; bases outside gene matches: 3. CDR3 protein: CASSAGGSTDTQYF. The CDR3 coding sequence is TGTGCCAGCAGTGCAGGGGGTTCCACAGATACGCAGTATTTT.

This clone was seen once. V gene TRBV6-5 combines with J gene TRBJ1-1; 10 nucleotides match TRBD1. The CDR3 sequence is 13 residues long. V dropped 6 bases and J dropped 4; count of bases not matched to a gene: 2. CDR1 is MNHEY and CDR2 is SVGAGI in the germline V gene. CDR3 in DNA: TGTGCCAGCAGGAGGACAGGGGGCACTGAAGCTTTCTTT. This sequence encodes CASRRTGGTEAFF.

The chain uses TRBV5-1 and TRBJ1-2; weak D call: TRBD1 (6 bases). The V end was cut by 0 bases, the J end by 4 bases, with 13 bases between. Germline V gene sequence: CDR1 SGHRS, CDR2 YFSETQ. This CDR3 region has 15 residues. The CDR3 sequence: CASSLDGGRGYGYTF. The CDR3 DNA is TGCGCCAGCAGCTTGGATGGGGGGCGAGGCTATGGCTACACCTTC. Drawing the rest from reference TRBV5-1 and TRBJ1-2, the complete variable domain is KAGVTQTPRYLIKTRGQQVTLSCSPISGHRSVSWYQQTPGQGLQFLFEYFSETQRNKGNFPGRFSGRQFSNSRSEMNVSTLELGDSALYLCASSLDGGRGYGYTFGSGTRLTVV.

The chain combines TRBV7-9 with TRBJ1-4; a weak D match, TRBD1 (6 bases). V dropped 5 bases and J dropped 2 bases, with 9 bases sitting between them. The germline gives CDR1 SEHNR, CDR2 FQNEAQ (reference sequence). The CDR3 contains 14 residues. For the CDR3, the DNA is TGTGCCAGCAGCAACGGACAGACTAATGAAAAACTGTTTTTT. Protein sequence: CASSNGQTNEKLFF.

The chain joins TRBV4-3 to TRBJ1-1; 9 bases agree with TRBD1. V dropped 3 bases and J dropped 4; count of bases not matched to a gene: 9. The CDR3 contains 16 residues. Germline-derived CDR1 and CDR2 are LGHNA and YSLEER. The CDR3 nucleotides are TGCGCCAGCAGCCACCCTACAGGGGGCGCGAGCACTGAAGCTTTCTTT. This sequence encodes CASSHPTGGASTEAFF.

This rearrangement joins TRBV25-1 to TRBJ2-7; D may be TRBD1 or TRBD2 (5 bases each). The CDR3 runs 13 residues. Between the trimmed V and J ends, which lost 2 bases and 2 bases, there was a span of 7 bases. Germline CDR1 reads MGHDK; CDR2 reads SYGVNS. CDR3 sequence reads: CASSEGGPYEQYF. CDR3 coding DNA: TGTGCCAGCAGTGAAGGGGGTCCCTACGAGCAGTACTTC.

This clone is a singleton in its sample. Here the CDR3 reads CASSLADRAFNQPQHF. CDR3 nucleotide sequence: TGTGCCAGCAGCTTGGCGGACAGGGCTTTTAATCAGCCCCAGCATTTT. The chain uses TRBV5-6 and TRBJ1-5; 8 nucleotides align to TRBD1. CDR3 length: 16 residues. V trimming: 0 bases; J trimming: 4 bases; junction bases outside the gene matches: 6. Germline CDR1 is SGHDT and CDR2 is YYEEEE.

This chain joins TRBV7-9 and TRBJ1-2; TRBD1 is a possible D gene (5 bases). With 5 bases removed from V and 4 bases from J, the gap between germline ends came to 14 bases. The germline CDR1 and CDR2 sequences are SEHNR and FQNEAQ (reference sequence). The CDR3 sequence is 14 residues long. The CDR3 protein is CASSPPGQGYGYTF. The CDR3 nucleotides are TGTGCCAGCAGCCCTCCGGGCCAGGGCTATGGCTACACCTTC.

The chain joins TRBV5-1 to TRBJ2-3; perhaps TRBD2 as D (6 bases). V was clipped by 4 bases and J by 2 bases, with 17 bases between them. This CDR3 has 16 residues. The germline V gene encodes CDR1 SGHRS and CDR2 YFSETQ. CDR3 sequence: CASSPLYGGNTDTQYF. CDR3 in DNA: TGCGCCAGCAGCCCGCTGTATGGCGGGAACACAGATACGCAGTATTTT.

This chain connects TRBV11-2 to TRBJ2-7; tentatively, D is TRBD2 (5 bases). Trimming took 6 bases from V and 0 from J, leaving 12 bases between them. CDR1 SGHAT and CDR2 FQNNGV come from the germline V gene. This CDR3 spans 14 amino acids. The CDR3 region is CASSRGDSSYEQYF. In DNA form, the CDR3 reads TGTGCCAGCAGTCGGGGTGATAGCTCCTACGAGCAGTACTTC.

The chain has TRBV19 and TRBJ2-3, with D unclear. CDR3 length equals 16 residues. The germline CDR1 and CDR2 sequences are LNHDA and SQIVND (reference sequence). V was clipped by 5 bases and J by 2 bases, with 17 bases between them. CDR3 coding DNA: TGTGCCAGTAGTCGGGTGGGCAGGCCCCACACAGATACGCAGTATTTT. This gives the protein CASSRVGRPHTDTQYF.

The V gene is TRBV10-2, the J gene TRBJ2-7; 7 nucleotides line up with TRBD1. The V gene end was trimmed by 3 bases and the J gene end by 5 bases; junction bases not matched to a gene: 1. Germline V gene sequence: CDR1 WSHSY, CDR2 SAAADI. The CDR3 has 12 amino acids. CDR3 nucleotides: TGCGCCAGCAGTGAACAGGGGAACGAGCAGTACTTC. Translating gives CASSEQGNEQYF.

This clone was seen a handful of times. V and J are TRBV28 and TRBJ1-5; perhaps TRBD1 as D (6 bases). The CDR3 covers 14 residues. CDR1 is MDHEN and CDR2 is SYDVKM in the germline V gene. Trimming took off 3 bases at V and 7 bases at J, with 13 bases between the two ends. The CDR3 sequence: CASSLAGAGQPQHF. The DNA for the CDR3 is TGTGCCAGCAGTTTGGCAGGGGCAGGGCAGCCCCAGCATTTT.

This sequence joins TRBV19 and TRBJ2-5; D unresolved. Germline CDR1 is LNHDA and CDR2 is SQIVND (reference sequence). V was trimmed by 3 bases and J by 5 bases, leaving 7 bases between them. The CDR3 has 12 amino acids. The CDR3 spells CASSMKWETQYF. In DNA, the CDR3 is TGTGCCAGTAGTATGAAATGGGAGACCCAGTACTTC.

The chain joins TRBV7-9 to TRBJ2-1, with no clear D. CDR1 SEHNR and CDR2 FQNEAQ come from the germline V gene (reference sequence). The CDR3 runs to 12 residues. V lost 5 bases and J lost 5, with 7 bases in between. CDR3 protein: CASSPAHNEQFF. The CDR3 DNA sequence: TGTGCCAGCAGCCCGGCCCACAATGAGCAGTTCTTC.

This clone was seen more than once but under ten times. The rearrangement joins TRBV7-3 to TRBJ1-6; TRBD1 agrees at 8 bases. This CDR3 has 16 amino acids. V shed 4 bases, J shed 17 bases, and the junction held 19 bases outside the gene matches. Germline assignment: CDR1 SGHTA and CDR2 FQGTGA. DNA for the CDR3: TGTGCCAGCAGCTCACCACGACAGGGGAAGGTAAAAGAGGTCCACTTT. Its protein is CASSSPRQGKVKEVHF. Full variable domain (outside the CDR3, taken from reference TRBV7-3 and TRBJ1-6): GAGVSQTPSNKVTEKGKYVELRCDPISGHTALYWYRQSLGQGPEFLIYFQGTGAADDSGLPNDRFFAVRPEGSVSTLKIQRTERGDSAVYLCASSSPRQGKVKEVHFGNGTRLTVT.

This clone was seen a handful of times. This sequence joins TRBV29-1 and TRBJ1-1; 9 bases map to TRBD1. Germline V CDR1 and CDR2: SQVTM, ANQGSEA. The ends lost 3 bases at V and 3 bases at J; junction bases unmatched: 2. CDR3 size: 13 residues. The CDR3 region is CSVEGQGYTEAFF. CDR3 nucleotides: TGCAGCGTTGAGGGACAGGGCTACACTGAAGCTTTCTTT.

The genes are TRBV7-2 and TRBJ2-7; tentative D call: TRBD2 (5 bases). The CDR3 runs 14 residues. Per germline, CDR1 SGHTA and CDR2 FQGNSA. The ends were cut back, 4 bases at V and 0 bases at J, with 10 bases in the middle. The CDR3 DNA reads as TGTGCCAGCAGCTCTTTAGCGCGCTCCTACGAGCAGTACTTC. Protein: CASSSLARSYEQYF. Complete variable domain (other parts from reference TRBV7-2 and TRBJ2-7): GAGVSQSPSNKVTEKGKDVELRCDPISGHTALYWYRQSLGQGLEFLIYFQGNSAPDKSGLPSDRFSAERTGGSVSTLTIQRTQQEDSAVYLCASSSLARSYEQYFGPGTRLTVT.

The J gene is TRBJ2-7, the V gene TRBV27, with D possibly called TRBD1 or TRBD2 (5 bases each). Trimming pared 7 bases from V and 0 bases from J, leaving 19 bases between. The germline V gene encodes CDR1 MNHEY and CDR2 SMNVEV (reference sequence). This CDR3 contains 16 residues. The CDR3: CASKTGDPRTSYEQYF. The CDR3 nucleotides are TGTGCCAGCAAGACTGGGGACCCAAGGACCTCCTACGAGCAGTACTTC.

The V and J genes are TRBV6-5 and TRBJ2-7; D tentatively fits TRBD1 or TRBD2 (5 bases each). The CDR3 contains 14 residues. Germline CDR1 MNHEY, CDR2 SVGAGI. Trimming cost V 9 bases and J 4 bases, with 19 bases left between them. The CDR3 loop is CASTRSMGPYEQYF. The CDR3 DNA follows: TGTGCCAGTACTCGTTCCATGGGACCTTACGAGCAGTACTTC.